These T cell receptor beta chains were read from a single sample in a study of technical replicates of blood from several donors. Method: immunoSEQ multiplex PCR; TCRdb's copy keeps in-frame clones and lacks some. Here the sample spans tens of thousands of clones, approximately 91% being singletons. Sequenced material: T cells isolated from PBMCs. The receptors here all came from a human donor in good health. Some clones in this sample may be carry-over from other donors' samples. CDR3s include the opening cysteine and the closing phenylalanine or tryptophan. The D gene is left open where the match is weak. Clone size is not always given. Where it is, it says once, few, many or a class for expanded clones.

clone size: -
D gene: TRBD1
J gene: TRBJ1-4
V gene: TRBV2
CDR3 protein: CASSIQGAGEKLFF
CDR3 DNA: TGTGCCAGCAGTATACAGGGGGCGGGTGAAAAACTGTTTTTT

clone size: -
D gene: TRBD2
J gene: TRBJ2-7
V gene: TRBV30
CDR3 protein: CASSSGSTYEQYF
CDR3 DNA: TGTGCCTCTAGTAGCGGGTCAACCTACGAGCAGTACTTC

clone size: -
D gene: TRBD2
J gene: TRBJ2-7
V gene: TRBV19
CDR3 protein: CASSIGAGGAYEQYF
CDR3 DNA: TGTGCCAGTAGTATAGGAGCGGGGGGGGCCTACGAGCAGTACTTC

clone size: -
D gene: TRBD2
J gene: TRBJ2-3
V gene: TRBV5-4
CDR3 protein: CASSSMGLAASTDTQYF
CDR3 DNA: TGTGCCAGCAGCTCTATGGGACTAGCGGCTAGCACAGATACGCAGTATTTT

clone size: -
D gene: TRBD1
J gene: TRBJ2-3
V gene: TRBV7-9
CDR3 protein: CASSRTGSTDTQYF
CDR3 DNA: TGTGCCAGCAGCCGGACAGGAAGCACAGATACGCAGTATTTT

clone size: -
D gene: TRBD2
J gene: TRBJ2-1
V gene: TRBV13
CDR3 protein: CASSFSLAGGTYNEQFF
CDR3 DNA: TGTGCCAGCAGCTTTAGCTTAGCGGGAGGGACCTACAATGAGCAGTTCTTC

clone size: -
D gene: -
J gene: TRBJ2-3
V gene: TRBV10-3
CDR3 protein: CAINGKGPDTQYF
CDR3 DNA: TGTGCCATCAACGGTAAGGGGCCAGATACGCAGTATTTT

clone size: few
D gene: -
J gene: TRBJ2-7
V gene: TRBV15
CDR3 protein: CATADGNEQYF
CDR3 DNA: TGTGCCACAGCGGACGGTAACGAGCAGTACTTC

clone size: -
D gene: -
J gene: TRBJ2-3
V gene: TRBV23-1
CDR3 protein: CASSPSGTPVETTDTQYF
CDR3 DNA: TGCGCCAGCAGTCCTTCCGGGACTCCTGTGGAAACCACAGATACGCAGTATTTT

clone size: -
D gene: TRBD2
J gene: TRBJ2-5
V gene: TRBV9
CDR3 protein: CASSVSGSATQYF
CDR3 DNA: TGTGCCAGCAGCGTTAGCGGGAGTGCGACCCAGTACTTC

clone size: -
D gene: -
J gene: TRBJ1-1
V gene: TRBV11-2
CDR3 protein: CASSFLLPPNTEAFF
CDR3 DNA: TGTGCCAGCAGCTTCCTCCTACCTCCGAACACTGAAGCTTTCTTT

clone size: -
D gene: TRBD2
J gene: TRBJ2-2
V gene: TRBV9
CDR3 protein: CASSLLGGDTGELFF
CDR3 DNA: TGTGCCAGCAGCCTTCTCGGGGGGGACACCGGGGAGCTGTTTTTT

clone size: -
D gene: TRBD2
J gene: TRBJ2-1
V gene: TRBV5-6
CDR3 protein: CASSLAGGTHEQFF
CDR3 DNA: TGTGCCAGCAGCTTGGCGGGAGGTACCCATGAGCAGTTCTTC

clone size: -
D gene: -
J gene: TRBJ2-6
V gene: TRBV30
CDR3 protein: CAWSVTGTRETGANVLTF
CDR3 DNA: TGTGCCTGGAGTGTAACGGGAACGAGAGAGACTGGGGCCAACGTCCTGACTTTC

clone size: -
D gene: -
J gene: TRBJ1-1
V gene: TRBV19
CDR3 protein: CASSISGSFTEAFF
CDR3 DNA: TGTGCCAGTAGTATATCCGGGTCGTTCACTGAAGCTTTCTTT

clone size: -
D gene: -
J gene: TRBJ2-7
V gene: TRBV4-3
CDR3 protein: CASSQELLLKGVDEQYF
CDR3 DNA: TGCGCCAGCAGCCAAGAGCTATTATTAAAAGGGGTGGACGAGCAGTACTTC

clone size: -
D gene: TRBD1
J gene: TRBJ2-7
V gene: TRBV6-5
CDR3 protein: CASSYTDRAPYEQYF
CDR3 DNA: TGTGCCAGCAGTTACACGGACAGGGCCCCCTACGAGCAGTACTTC

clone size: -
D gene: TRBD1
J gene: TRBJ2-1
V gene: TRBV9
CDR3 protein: CASSVEVGQLNEQFF
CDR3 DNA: TGTGCCAGCAGCGTAGAAGTGGGACAGTTAAATGAGCAGTTCTTC

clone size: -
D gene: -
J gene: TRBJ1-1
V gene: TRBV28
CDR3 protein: CASSLSGEAFF
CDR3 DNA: TGTGCCAGCAGTTTATCCGGTGAAGCTTTCTTT

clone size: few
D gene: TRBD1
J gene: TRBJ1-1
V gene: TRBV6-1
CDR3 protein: CASSGVQGVTEAFF
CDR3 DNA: TGTGCCAGCAGCGGAGTACAGGGGGTCACTGAAGCTTTCTTT

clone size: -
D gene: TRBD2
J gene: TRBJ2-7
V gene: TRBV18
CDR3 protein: CASSPGLGLDEQYF
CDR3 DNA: TGTGCCAGCTCCCCGGGACTAGGCCTGGACGAGCAGTACTTC

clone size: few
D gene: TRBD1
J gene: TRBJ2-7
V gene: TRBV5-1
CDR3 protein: CASSLMGQGQYEQYF
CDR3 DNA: TGCGCCAGCAGCTTGATGGGACAGGGGCAGTACGAGCAGTACTTC

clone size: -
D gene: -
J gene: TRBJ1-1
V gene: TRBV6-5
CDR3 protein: CASRLQGGTEAFF
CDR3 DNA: TGTGCCAGCAGACTACAGGGAGGGACTGAAGCTTTCTTT

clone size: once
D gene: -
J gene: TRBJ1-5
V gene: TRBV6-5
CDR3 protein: CASSSPSSSQPQHF
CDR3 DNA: TGTGCCAGCAGCTCTCCCTCTTCGAGTCAGCCCCAGCATTTT

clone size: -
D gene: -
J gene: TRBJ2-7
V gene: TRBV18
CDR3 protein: CASSPVRGDEQYF
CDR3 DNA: TGTGCCAGCTCACCTGTCCGGGGTGACGAGCAGTACTTC

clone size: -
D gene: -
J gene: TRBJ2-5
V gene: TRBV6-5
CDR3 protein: CASSRSGGTQETQYF
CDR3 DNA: TGTGCCAGCAGTCGCAGCGGAGGCACCCAAGAGACCCAGTACTTC